A single sample is the source of the 10 T cell receptor beta chains below, sequenced in a study of Ad26.COV2.S vaccination and SARS-CoV-2 variants. Regarding treatment: around 19 received Ad26.COV2.S at low or high dose, single or two shots; roughly five received placebo; per-sample allocation not given. Repertoires come from day 63 after the first vaccine or placebo injection. The repertoire was sequenced with immunoSEQ multiplex PCR; TCRdb's copy has only in-frame clones and lacks some. Here the sample spans 300,000 to 500,000 clones, approximately 86% being singletons. This sample comprised peripheral blood, obtained in a trial of Ad26.COV2.S vaccine versus placebo. These receptors were taken from a person aged 18-65 years who received the Ad26.COV2.S COVID-19 vaccine or a placebo.

Regarding this clone: The sample has other DNA sequences that encode this CDR3 too. The chain joins TRBV12-3 or TRBV12-4 to TRBJ1-1; D possibly corresponds to TRBD1 (6 bases). The CDR3 has 13 residues. The V end was cut by 3 bases, the J end by 3 bases, with 8 bases between. The CDR3 here is CASSLAGDTEAFF. As DNA, the CDR3 is TGTGCCAGCAGTTTGGCAGGGGACACTGAAGCTTTCTTT.

This clone was observed once. The chain joins TRBV5-4 to TRBJ2-7, with D possibly TRBD2 on 6 matching bases. Between the trimmed V and J ends, which lost 4 bases and 6 bases, there was a span of 20 bases. This CDR3 contains 15 residues. CDR1 is SGHNT, CDR2 YYREEE, per germline (reference sequence). The CDR3 here is CASSRGLGGPREQYF. CDR3 coding DNA: TGTGCCAGCAGCCGGGGACTCGGAGGGCCTCGCGAGCAGTACTTC.

V gene TRBV6-1 combines with J gene TRBJ2-4; TRBD1 matches at 8 bases. This CDR3 comprises 17 residues. From germline, CDR1 is MNHNS and CDR2 SASEGT. V lost 0 bases to trimming and J lost 9 bases; unmatched junction nucleotides: 13. CDR3 amino acids: CASSEALPWTGMGIQYF. The CDR3 nucleotides are TGTGCCAGCAGTGAAGCGCTTCCTTGGACAGGGATGGGCATTCAGTACTTC.

The V and J genes are TRBV6-5 and TRBJ1-2; tentatively, D is TRBD1 (5 bases). Trimming stripped 4 bases from V and 5 bases from J, with 14 bases between. CDR1 is MNHEY and CDR2 is SVGAGI in the germline V gene. The CDR3 runs to 14 residues. The DNA for the CDR3 is TGTGCCAGCAGTTTCCAAAAGGGGCGATATGGCTACACCTTC. It specifies CASSFQKGRYGYTF.

The J gene is TRBJ2-7, the V gene TRBV25-1; 7 nucleotides line up with TRBD1. The J segment lost 6 bases and the V segment lost 5 bases, leaving 13 bases of the junction unmatched. CDR3 length equals 15 residues. Germline values: CDR1 MGHDK, CDR2 SYGVNS. In DNA form, the CDR3 reads TGTGCCAGCAGTCCCTCAGGGACAGAGCCCCGCGAGCAGTACTTC. Translating it yields CASSPSGTEPREQYF.

J is TRBJ2-1 and V is TRBV10-3; 14 positions match TRBD2. The CDR3 has 15 residues. Germline values: CDR1 ENHRY, CDR2 SYGVKD. The trim removed 10 bases at V and 5 bases at J, leaving 7 bases unmatched. As DNA, the CDR3 is TGTGCCAGTACGGGACTAGCGGGGGATAACAATGAGCAGTTCTTC. Its translation is CASTGLAGDNNEQFF.

The chain carries TRBV5-6 and TRBJ2-5, with TRBD1 identical over 9 bases. The V gene end was trimmed by 0 bases and the J gene end by 3 bases; junction bases not matched to a gene: 9. Germline V gives CDR1 SGHDT, CDR2 YYEEEE. The CDR3 is 17 amino acids. CDR3 loop: CASSLGEEGDREETQYF. CDR3 nucleotide sequence: TGTGCCAGCAGCTTGGGCGAAGAGGGGGACAGGGAAGAGACCCAGTACTTC.

V gene TRBV5-1 combines with J gene TRBJ2-7, with D possibly being TRBD1 (5 bases). The CDR3 runs 16 residues. Germline V CDR1 and CDR2: SGHRS, YFSETQ. The V end lost 4 bases, the J end lost 5 bases, and 22 bases lay between the germline ends. CDR3 sequence: CASSPVVLGVGDEQYF. The CDR3 DNA reads as TGCGCCAGCAGCCCGGTTGTTCTAGGGGTTGGGGACGAGCAGTACTTC.

The chain carries TRBV6-5 and TRBJ2-4; D tentatively fits TRBD1 or TRBD2 (6 bases each). The germline V gene has CDR1 MNHEY and CDR2 SVGAGI. V was pared by 10 bases and J by 8 bases, with 18 bases between. This CDR3 region has 13 residues. This CDR3 is CATQQGLEDIQYF. The DNA of the CDR3 is TGTGCCACCCAACAGGGACTTGAGGACATTCAGTACTTC.

The rearrangement links TRBV25-1 to TRBJ2-1, with D possibly called TRBD1 or TRBD2 (5 bases each). This CDR3 has 13 amino acids. With 3 bases removed from V and 12 bases from J, the gap between germline ends came to 15 bases. From germline, CDR1 is MGHDK and CDR2 SYGVNS. CDR3 residues: CASSDYRWGTQFF. DNA for the CDR3: TGTGCCAGCAGTGATTATCGTTGGGGGACGCAGTTCTTC.